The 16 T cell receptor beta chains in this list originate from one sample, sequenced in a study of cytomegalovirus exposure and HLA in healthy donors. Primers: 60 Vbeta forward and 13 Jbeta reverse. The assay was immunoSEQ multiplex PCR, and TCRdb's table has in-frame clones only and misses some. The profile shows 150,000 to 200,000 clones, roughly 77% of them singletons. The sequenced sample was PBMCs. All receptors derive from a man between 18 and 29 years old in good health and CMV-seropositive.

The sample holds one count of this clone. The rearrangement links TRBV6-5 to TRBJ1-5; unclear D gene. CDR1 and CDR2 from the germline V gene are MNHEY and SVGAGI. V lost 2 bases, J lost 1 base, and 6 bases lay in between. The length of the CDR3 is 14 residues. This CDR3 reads CASSYLGSNQPQHF. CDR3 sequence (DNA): TGTGCCAGCAGTTACCTGGGCAGCAATCAGCCCCAGCATTTT.

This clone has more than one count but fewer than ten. CDR3 coding DNA: TGTGCCAGCAGCACCGGACAGGGTTTCTCCTACGAGCAGTACTTC. Its translation: CASSTGQGFSYEQYF. The chain is built from TRBV7-9 and TRBJ2-7, with 8 bases matching TRBD1. The CDR3 is made up of 15 amino acids. CDR1 and CDR2 (germline): SEHNR, FQNEAQ (reference sequence). Losses at the gene ends were 5 bases for V and 0 bases for J; bases not matched to a gene: 6.

The CDR3 nucleotides read TGTGCCAGCAGTACATCAGGGGGCGGCAATCAGCCCCAGCATTTT. This sequence encodes CASSTSGGGNQPQHF. The rearrangement uses TRBV28 and TRBJ1-5; 8 nucleotides line up with TRBD1. Per the germline V gene, CDR1 is MDHEN and CDR2 is SYDVKM. Germline trimming cut 5 bases from V and 2 bases from J; bases unmatched to any gene: 5. The CDR3 runs 15 residues.

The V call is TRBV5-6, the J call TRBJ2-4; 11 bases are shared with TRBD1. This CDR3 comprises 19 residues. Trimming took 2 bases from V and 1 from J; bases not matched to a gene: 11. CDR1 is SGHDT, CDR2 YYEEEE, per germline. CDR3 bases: TGTGCCAGCAGCTTTTCCGGGACAGGGGGACCCGGGGCCAAAAACATTCAGTACTTC. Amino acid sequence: CASSFSGTGGPGAKNIQYF.

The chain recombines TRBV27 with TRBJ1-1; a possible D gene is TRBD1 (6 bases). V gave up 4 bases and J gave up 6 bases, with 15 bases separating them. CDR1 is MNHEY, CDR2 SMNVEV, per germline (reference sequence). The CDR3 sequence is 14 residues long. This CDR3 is CASSWDTAAPEAFF. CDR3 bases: TGTGCCAGCAGTTGGGACACCGCCGCTCCTGAAGCTTTCTTT.

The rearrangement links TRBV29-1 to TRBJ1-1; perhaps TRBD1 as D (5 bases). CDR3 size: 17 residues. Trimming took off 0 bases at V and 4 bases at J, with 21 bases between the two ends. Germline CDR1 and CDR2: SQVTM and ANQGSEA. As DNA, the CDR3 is TGCAGCGTTGAAGATCGGGGGGTCAATCATCGGGGCACTGAAGCTTTCTTT. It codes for CSVEDRGVNHRGTEAFF.

The CDR3 reads CASSHGAGSSYEQYF. The DNA for the CDR3 is TGTGCCAGCAGCCACGGGGCGGGGAGCTCCTACGAGCAGTACTTC. The chain couples TRBV9 to TRBJ2-7; D is perhaps TRBD2 (6 bases). From germline, CDR1 is SGDLS and CDR2 YYNGEE. Between the trimmed V and J ends, which lost 4 bases and 0 bases, there was a span of 14 bases. The CDR3 is made up of 15 amino acids.

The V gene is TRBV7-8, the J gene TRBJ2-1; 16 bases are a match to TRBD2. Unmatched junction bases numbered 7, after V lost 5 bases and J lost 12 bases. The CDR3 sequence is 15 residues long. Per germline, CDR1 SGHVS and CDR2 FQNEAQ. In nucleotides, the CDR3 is TGTGCCAGCAGCCCCGGGACTAGCGGGAGGGCCTGGCAGTTCTTC. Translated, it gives CASSPGTSGRAWQFF. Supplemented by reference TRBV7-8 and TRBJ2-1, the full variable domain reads GAGVSQSPRYKVAKRGQDVALRCDPISGHVSLFWYQQALGQGPEFLTYFQNEAQLDKSGLPSDRFFAERPEGSVSTLKIQRTQQEDSAVYLCASSPGTSGRAWQFFGPGTRLTVL.

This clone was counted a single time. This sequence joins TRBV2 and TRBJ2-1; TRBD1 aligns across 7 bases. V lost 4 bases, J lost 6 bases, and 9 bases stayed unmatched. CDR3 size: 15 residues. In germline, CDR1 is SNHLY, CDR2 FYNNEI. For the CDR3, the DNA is TGTGCCAGCAGTGTTGAGGGGGCGCCTTCCAATGAGCAGTTCTTC. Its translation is CASSVEGAPSNEQFF.

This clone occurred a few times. The CDR3 nucleotides read TGTGCCAGCCATCGCCACGGTCAGCCCCAGCATTTT. Amino acid sequence: CASHRHGQPQHF. The genes are TRBV28 and TRBJ1-5; D is unresolved. The CDR3 loop spans 12 amino acids. The V end lost 8 bases, the J end lost 6 bases, and 11 bases lay between the germline ends. The germline V gene encodes CDR1 MDHEN and CDR2 SYDVKM.

Here the CDR3 DNA reads TGTGCCAGCATCCTGGGGCTAGCGCGCCTCAATGAGCAGTTCTTC. Translated, it gives CASILGLARLNEQFF. V and J are TRBV2 and TRBJ2-1; TRBD2 might be the D (6 bases). Trimming removed 7 bases from V and 6 bases from J, with 19 bases in between. CDR3 length: 15 amino acids. Germline CDR1 SNHLY, CDR2 FYNNEI.

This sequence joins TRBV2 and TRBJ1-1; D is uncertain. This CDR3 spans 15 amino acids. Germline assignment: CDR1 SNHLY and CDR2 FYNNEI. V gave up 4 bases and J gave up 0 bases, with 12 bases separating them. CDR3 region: CASSASGSLNTEAFF. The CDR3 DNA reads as TGTGCCAGCAGTGCTTCGGGATCCTTGAACACTGAAGCTTTCTTT.

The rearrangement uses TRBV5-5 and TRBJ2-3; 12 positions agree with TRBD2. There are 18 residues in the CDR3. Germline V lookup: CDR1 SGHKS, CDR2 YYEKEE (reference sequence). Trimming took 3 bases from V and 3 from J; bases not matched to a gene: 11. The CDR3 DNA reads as TGTGCCAGCAGCTATGCCAGACTAGCGGGAGTCTCAACAGATACGCAGTATTTT. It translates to CASSYARLAGVSTDTQYF. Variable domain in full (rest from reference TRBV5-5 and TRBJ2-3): DAGVTQSPTHLIKTRGQQVTLRCSPISGHKSVSWYQQVLGQGPQFIFQYYEKEERGRGNFPDRFSARQFPNYSSELNVNALLLGDSALYLCASSYARLAGVSTDTQYFGPGTRLTVL.

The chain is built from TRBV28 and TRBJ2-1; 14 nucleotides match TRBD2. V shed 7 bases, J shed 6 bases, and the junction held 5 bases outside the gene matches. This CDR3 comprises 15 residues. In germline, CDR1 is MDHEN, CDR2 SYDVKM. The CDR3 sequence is CASNLGTSGSNEQFF. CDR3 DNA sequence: TGTGCCAGCAACCTCGGGACTAGCGGGAGCAATGAGCAGTTCTTC. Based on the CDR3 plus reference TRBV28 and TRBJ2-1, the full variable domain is DVKVTQSSRYLVKRTGEKVFLECVQDMDHENMFWYRQDPGLGLRLIYFSYDVKMKEKGDIPEGYSVSREKKERFSLILESASTNQTSMYLCASNLGTSGSNEQFFGPGTRLTVL.

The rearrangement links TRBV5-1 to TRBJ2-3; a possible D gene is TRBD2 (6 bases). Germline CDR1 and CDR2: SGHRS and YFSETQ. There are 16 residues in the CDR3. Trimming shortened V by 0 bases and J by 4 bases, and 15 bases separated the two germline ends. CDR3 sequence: CASSLGTIRPADTQYF. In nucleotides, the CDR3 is TGCGCCAGCAGCTTGGGGACTATTCGTCCGGCAGATACGCAGTATTTT.

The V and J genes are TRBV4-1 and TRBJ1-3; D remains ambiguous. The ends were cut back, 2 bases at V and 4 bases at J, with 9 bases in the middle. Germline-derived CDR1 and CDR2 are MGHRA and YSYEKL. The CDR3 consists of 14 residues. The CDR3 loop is CASSQTRVGNTIYF. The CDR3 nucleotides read TGCGCCAGCAGCCAAACGAGGGTCGGAAACACCATATATTTT.